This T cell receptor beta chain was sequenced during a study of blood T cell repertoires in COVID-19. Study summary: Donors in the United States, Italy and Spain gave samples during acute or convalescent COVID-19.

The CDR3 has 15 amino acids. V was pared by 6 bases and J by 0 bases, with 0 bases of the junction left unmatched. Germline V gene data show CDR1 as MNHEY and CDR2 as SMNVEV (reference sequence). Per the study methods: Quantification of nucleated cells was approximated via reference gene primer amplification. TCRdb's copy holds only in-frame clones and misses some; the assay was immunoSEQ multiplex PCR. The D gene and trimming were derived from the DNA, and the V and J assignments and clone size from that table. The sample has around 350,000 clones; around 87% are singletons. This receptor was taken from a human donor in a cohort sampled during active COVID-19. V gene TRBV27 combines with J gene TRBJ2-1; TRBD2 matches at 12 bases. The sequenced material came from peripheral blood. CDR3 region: CASRLAGGSYNEQFF. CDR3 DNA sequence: TGTGCCAGCAGACTAGCGGGAGGCTCCTACAATGAGCAGTTCTTC.